This T cell receptor beta chain came from a study of T cell repertoires in cytomegalovirus infection. Whole-study context: Selection of CMV epitopes for the study included recently identified HLA-C-restricted and well-studied HLA-B-restricted ones. Both a matching HLA type and CMV infection were indicated by public TCR beta signatures. Points from the study as a whole: Carriers of CMV plus the relevant HLA were identified by cumulative public TCR beta family frequency. What dominated the ex vivo response were HLA-C-restricted CMV-specific TCR beta clonotypes.

The CDR3 consists of 14 residues. V dropped 2 bases and J dropped 7 bases, with 12 bases sitting between them. CDR1 and CDR2 (germline): MNHEY, SMNVEV (reference sequence). This clonotype came up once. What it binds is not known. TCRdb reanalysed the reads using MiXCR and keeps one entry per CDR3 protein. The sample includes some 700,000 distinct CDR3 sequences, around 30% of them seen just once. The receptor was derived from a human donor in good health (CMV status not recorded). Some clones in this sample may be carry-over from other donors' samples. The chain couples TRBV27 to TRBJ1-5, with D maybe TRBD1 (6 bases). The specimen comprised cultured PBMCs, sampled from culture after CMV antigen stimulation. The CDR3 here is CASSLTGMGQPQHF. The CDR3 bases are TGTGCCAGCAGTTTAACAGGGATGGGGCAGCCCCAGCATTTT.